This passage covers 25 T cell receptor beta chains from one sample sequenced in a study of Ad26.COV2.S vaccination and SARS-CoV-2 variants. The sample's treatment: 19 received Ad26.COV2.S at low or high dose, single or two shots; about 5 received placebo; per-sample allocation not given. On day 63 after the first injection, vaccine and placebo recipients gave samples. TCRdb keeps only in-frame clones here, not all; method: immunoSEQ multiplex PCR. The sample yields roughly 350,000 clones, 75% to 90% seen once. Sample: peripheral blood, taken in a trial of Ad26.COV2.S vaccine versus placebo. The source of these receptors is a person between 18 and 59 years old who received the Ad26.COV2.S COVID-19 vaccine or a placebo.

The chain joins TRBV12-5 to TRBJ2-1; the D gene is possibly TRBD2 (5 bases). The germline gives CDR1 LGHNT, CDR2 FRNRAP. V gave up 5 bases and J gave up 8 bases, with 13 bases separating them. The CDR3 contains 13 residues. This CDR3 is CASGLGNWDEQFF. The CDR3 region has the DNA TGTGCTAGTGGTCTCGGGAATTGGGATGAGCAGTTCTTC. Filled out from reference TRBV12-5 and TRBJ2-1, the complete variable domain reads DARVTQTPRHKVTEMGQEVTMRCQPILGHNTVFWYRQTMMQGLELLAYFRNRAPLDDSGMPKDRFSAEMPDATLATLKIQPSEPRDSAVYFCASGLGNWDEQFFGPGTRLTVL.

The V call is TRBV28, the J call TRBJ2-3, with 8 bases identical to TRBD1. V shed 7 bases, J shed 1 base, and the junction held 13 bases outside the gene matches. The CDR3 covers 17 residues. Germline loops: CDR1 MDHEN, CDR2 SYDVKM. DNA of the CDR3: TGTGCCAGCAAGGCAGGGGGCGCCCGGGGTGGCACAGATACGCAGTATTTT. It is translated as CASKAGGARGGTDTQYF.

The gene calls are TRBV4-3 and TRBJ2-5; 7 bases match TRBD1. CDR1 and CDR2 from the germline V gene are LGHNA and YSLEER. Trimming took 0 bases from V and 5 from J; bases not matched to a gene: 6. The CDR3 sequence is 15 residues long. In DNA, the CDR3 is TGCGCCAGCAGCCAAGATCTCGAGGGGGCCGAGACCCAGTACTTC. It specifies CASSQDLEGAETQYF.

The V gene is TRBV28, the J gene TRBJ1-2, with TRBD1 matching over 7 bases. The ends lost 4 bases at V and 7 bases at J; junction bases unmatched: 15. The CDR3 contains 16 residues. CDR1 is MDHEN and CDR2 is SYDVKM in the germline V gene. The DNA of the CDR3 is TGTGCCAGCAGTTCCTCCGGGACAGACTTGCGGAGTGGCTACACCTTC. It specifies CASSSSGTDLRSGYTF.

This rearrangement joins TRBV5-1 to TRBJ1-2; TRBD1 matches 7 bases. V lost 4 bases and J lost 4; bases outside the gene matches: 4. The CDR3 has 13 residues. Germline V lookup: CDR1 SGHRS, CDR2 YFSETQ. The DNA for the CDR3 is TGCGCCAGCAGCATGACAGGGACCTATGGCTACACCTTC. As protein: CASSMTGTYGYTF.

The rearrangement links TRBV5-1 to TRBJ2-5; 7 positions match TRBD2. The CDR3 has 17 amino acids. The V gene's germline CDR1 is SGHRS and CDR2 YFSETQ. Trimming took 1 base from V and 5 from J; bases not matched to a gene: 14. The CDR3 here is CASSLLTSRRAGETQYF. DNA of the CDR3: TGCGCCAGCAGCTTGCTGACTAGCAGGAGGGCCGGGGAGACCCAGTACTTC.

This chain uses TRBV7-9 with TRBJ2-7; possible D gene TRBD2, 6 bases. V lost 1 base and J lost 6, with 10 bases in between. Germline lookup yields CDR1 SEHNR and CDR2 FQNEAQ (reference sequence). The CDR3 extends over 13 amino acids. The CDR3 region has the DNA TGTGCCAGCAGCTTAGGGCAGGGAGGCGAGCAGTACTTC. This translates into CASSLGQGGEQYF.

In its sample, this clone was seen once. The J gene is TRBJ2-1, the V gene TRBV4-3; TRBD1 matches 11 bases. V dropped 4 bases and J dropped 4; count of bases not matched to a gene: 6. The CDR3 runs to 16 residues. Germline CDR1 and CDR2: LGHNA and YSLEER. CDR3 bases: TGCGCCAGCAGCCTCGGGACAGGGGGATCTTACAATGAGCAGTTCTTC. Translated: CASSLGTGGSYNEQFF.

V usage is TRBV25-1 and J usage is TRBJ1-2; D is uncertain. The V and J ends lost 6 bases and 7 bases respectively, with 12 bases between them. Per the germline V gene, CDR1 is MGHDK and CDR2 is SYGVNS. The CDR3 is made up of 12 amino acids. CDR3 loop: CASSDSWVGYTF. DNA for the CDR3: TGTGCCAGCAGCGACTCTTGGGTTGGCTACACCTTC.

The genes are TRBV19 and TRBJ2-7; TRBD2 matches 12 bases. Germline lookup yields CDR1 LNHDA and CDR2 SQIVND (reference sequence). The length of the CDR3 is 17 residues. The V and J ends lost 4 bases and 6 bases, in that order; junction bases with no gene match: 13. The CDR3 DNA reads as TGTGCCAGTAGTACAACGCTAGCGGGGGGGCCTCTTGCCGAGCAGTACTTC. Its translation is CASSTTLAGGPLAEQYF. The full variable domain, its missing parts supplied by reference TRBV19 and TRBJ2-7, is DGGITQSPKYLFRKEGQNVTLSCEQNLNHDAMYWYRQDPGQGLRLIYYSQIVNDFQKGDIAEGYSVSREKKESFPLTVTSAQKNPTAFYLCASSTTLAGGPLAEQYFGPGTRLTVT.

Of note for this clone: This CDR3 is also generated by other DNA sequences in the sample. V usage is TRBV19 and J usage is TRBJ1-1; D not certain. CDR3 length: 13 residues. V lost 1 base and J lost 2, with 5 bases in between. Germline assignment: CDR1 LNHDA and CDR2 SQIVND (reference sequence). This CDR3 reads CASSIGVNTEAFF. CDR3 bases: TGTGCCAGTAGTATAGGGGTTAACACTGAAGCTTTCTTT.

The chain recombines TRBV9 with TRBJ1-5; D is unresolved. Looked up from germline, CDR1 is SGDLS and CDR2 is YYNGEE. The CDR3 contains 14 residues. V lost 3 bases and J 2 bases, leaving 9 bases between the germline ends. CDR3 in amino acids: CASSAEDGNQPQHF. The CDR3 bases are TGTGCCAGCAGCGCGGAGGATGGCAATCAGCCCCAGCATTTT.

The table lists this clone with a count of one. The CDR3 loop is CASSRDGQPQHF. The CDR3 bases are TGTGCCAGCAGCCGGGACGGTCAGCCCCAGCATTTT. V usage is TRBV2 and J usage is TRBJ1-5, with TRBD1 as a possible D gene (5 bases). Germline values: CDR1 SNHLY, CDR2 FYNNEI. CDR3 size: 12 residues. V shed 6 bases and J shed 6 bases, with 9 bases lying between them.

Details on this clone: One junction end disagrees with the germline gene, perhaps due to a read error. CDR3 DNA: TGTGCCAGCAGCTTAGACAACCAGGAGACCCAGTACTTC. Translation: CASSLDNQETQYF. The chain is built from TRBV7-3 and TRBJ2-5; D is uncertain. The CDR3 contains 13 residues. Germline assignment: CDR1 SGHTA and CDR2 FQGTGA.

The chain joins TRBV7-8 to TRBJ1-5; the D is unclear. Germline-derived CDR1 and CDR2 are SGHVS and FQNEAQ. Trimming took off 5 bases at V and 5 bases at J, with 16 bases between the two ends. This CDR3 contains 15 residues. For the CDR3, the DNA is TGTGCCAGCAGCCCCACCGCCCTTCAGGATCAGCCCCAGCATTTT. This gives the protein CASSPTALQDQPQHF.

CDR3 in amino acids: CASSYSGGGIETQYF. The CDR3 DNA is TGTGCCAGCAGTTACTCAGGGGGGGGTATAGAGACCCAGTACTTC. J is TRBJ2-5 and V is TRBV6-6, with D tentatively TRBD2 (7 bases). CDR3 length: 15 residues. From germline, CDR1 is MNHNY and CDR2 SVGAGI (reference sequence). V lost 0 bases to trimming and J lost 4 bases, with 12 bases between them.

The CDR3 reads CAAAGGADYEQYF. The CDR3 DNA reads as TGTGCCGCCGCGGGCGGCGCAGACTACGAGCAGTACTTC. V and J are TRBV10-3 and TRBJ2-7, with D maybe TRBD2 (5 bases). V was clipped by 11 bases and J by 3 bases, with 17 bases between them. This CDR3 contains 13 residues. Germline CDR1 reads ENHRY; CDR2 reads SYGVKD.

The sample holds one count of this clone. The rearrangement uses TRBV3-1 (or the pseudogene TRBV3-2) and TRBJ2-5; 10 bases match TRBD2. The CDR3 runs to 15 residues. Germline-derived CDR1 and CDR2 are LGHDT and YNNKEL (reference sequence). The J segment lost 5 bases and the V segment lost 1 base, leaving 4 bases of the junction unmatched. The CDR3 DNA follows: TGTGCCAGCAGCCAAGGACTAGCGGGCACCGAGACCCAGTACTTC. This codes for CASSQGLAGTETQYF.

The rearrangement links TRBV5-1 to TRBJ1-6, with D possibly TRBD1 on 5 matching bases. The germline V gene has CDR1 SGHRS and CDR2 YFSETQ. There are 13 residues in the CDR3. Trimming took 0 bases from V and 10 from J, leaving 8 bases between them. CDR3: CASSLAGVSPLHF. The DNA for the CDR3 is TGCGCCAGCAGCTTGGCGGGGGTATCACCCCTCCACTTT.

The chain combines TRBV28 with TRBJ1-6; 10 nucleotides match TRBD1. With V trimmed by 6 bases and J by 8 bases, 4 bases remained unmatched. The CDR3 extends over 14 amino acids. Germline CDR1 and CDR2: MDHEN and SYDVKM. The CDR3 loop reads CASRPGTGDSPLHF. As DNA, the CDR3 is TGTGCCAGCAGGCCCGGGACAGGGGATTCACCCCTCCACTTT.

The chain uses TRBV29-1 and TRBJ2-1; TRBD1 matches 7 bases. V trimming: 8 bases; J trimming: 7 bases; junction bases outside the gene matches: 11. Germline values: CDR1 SQVTM, CDR2 ANQGSEA. CDR3 length: 13 residues. Here the CDR3 reads CSLAPDRRNEQFF. The CDR3 nucleotides read TGCAGCCTTGCCCCGGACAGGAGAAATGAGCAGTTCTTC.

V usage is TRBV7-8 and J usage is TRBJ2-7; TRBD2 aligns across 10 bases. J lost 1 base, V lost 0 bases, and 3 bases had no gene match. Germline CDR1 and CDR2: SGHVS and FQNEAQ. This CDR3 is built from 16 residues. CDR3: CASSLAASGSSYEQYF. The CDR3 DNA sequence: TGTGCCAGCAGCTTAGCAGCTAGCGGGAGTTCCTACGAGCAGTACTTC. The complete variable domain, with remaining parts taken from reference TRBV7-8 and TRBJ2-7, reads GAGVSQSPRYKVAKRGQDVALRCDPISGHVSLFWYQQALGQGPEFLTYFQNEAQLDKSGLPSDRFFAERPEGSVSTLKIQRTQQEDSAVYLCASSLAASGSSYEQYFGPGTRLTVT.

The rearrangement links TRBV7-3 to TRBJ2-3; D is ambiguous. The CDR3 runs to 14 residues. Trimming stripped 3 bases from V and 0 bases from J, with 7 bases between. CDR1 SGHTA and CDR2 FQGTGA come from the germline V gene. The CDR3 spells CASSFESSTDTQYF. In nucleotides, the CDR3 is TGTGCCAGCAGCTTTGAATCTAGCACAGATACGCAGTATTTT.

This rearrangement joins TRBV13 to TRBJ2-5; 14 nucleotides align to TRBD2. CDR1 and CDR2 (germline): PRHDT, FYEKMQ (reference sequence). The V segment lost 4 bases and the J segment 5 bases; nucleotides outside the gene matches: 6. This CDR3 is built from 16 residues. The CDR3, as DNA: TGTGCCAGCAGCTCCAGACTAGCGGGGGGGCGTGAGACCCAGTACTTC. Amino acid sequence: CASSSRLAGGRETQYF.

This chain joins TRBV19 and TRBJ2-7; the match to TRBD2 covers 15 bases. The CDR3 has 17 residues. Germline assignment: CDR1 LNHDA and CDR2 SQIVND (reference sequence). The J segment lost 5 bases and the V segment lost 3 bases, leaving 8 bases of the junction unmatched. The CDR3 region has the DNA TGTGCCAGTAGTATGGGACTAGCGGGAGGTTCACACCACGAGCAGTACTTC. It specifies CASSMGLAGGSHHEQYF.